These 14 T cell receptor beta chains originate from one sample sequenced in a study of memory CD4+ T cells and cytomegalovirus serostatus. Single viable CD3+CD4+CD8-CD45RO+ cells were sorted as the memory CD4+ T cells. Clones were sequenced by immunoSEQ multiplex PCR, and TCRdb holds only the in-frame ones, with some missing. The sample includes 25,000 to 35,000 clones, about three quarters of them seen just once. The specimen was memory CD4+ T cells from blood. The receptors stem from an adult in good health and CMV-seronegative. Some clones in this sample may be carry-over from other donors' samples.

The V gene is TRBV5-1, the J gene TRBJ2-3; 10 nucleotides agree with TRBD2. The V and J ends lost 3 bases and 0 bases, in that order; junction bases with no gene match: 7. This CDR3 spans 17 amino acids. Germline V lookup: CDR1 SGHRS, CDR2 YFSETQ. The CDR3 sequence is CASSSSGGDKSTDTQYF. The CDR3 DNA reads as TGCGCCAGCAGCTCCAGCGGGGGGGATAAAAGCACAGATACGCAGTATTTT.

CDR3 sequence (DNA): TGTGCCAGCAGCCTGCAGGGTCCTAACTATGGCTACACCTTC. Protein: CASSLQGPNYGYTF. This chain links TRBV14 with TRBJ1-2, with a tentative D call TRBD1 (5 bases). Germline CDR1 is SGHDN and CDR2 is FVKESK. V lost 4 bases and J lost 0, with 9 bases in between. The CDR3 totals 14 residues.

The chain links TRBV6-1 to TRBJ1-1; 7 bases fit TRBD1. The CDR3 has 15 amino acids. The J segment lost 7 bases and the V segment lost 3 bases, leaving 11 bases of the junction unmatched. Per germline, CDR1 MNHNS and CDR2 SASEGT. The CDR3: CASSDPSTGPIEAFF. The CDR3 DNA reads as TGTGCCAGCAGTGACCCTTCGACAGGGCCCATTGAAGCTTTCTTT.

The V call is TRBV6-6, the J call TRBJ2-7; 7 positions match TRBD1. CDR1 and CDR2 from the germline V gene are MNHNY and SVGAGI (reference sequence). The CDR3 sequence is 13 residues long. After removal of 8 bases from V and 6 bases from J, the junction contained 10 bases not matched to a gene. The CDR3 reads CASAVHSGGEQYF. The CDR3 nucleotides are TGTGCCAGCGCGGTACATTCAGGGGGCGAGCAGTACTTC.

This clone is a singleton in its sample. CDR3 region: CASSPGTDYGYTF. CDR3 sequence (DNA): TGTGCCAGCTCACCAGGGACAGATTATGGCTACACCTTC. J is TRBJ1-2 and V is TRBV18; TRBD1 matches 7 bases. J was trimmed by 5 bases and V by 2 bases; bases with no gene match: 2. This CDR3 region has 13 residues. CDR1 is KGHSH and CDR2 is LQKENI in the germline V gene. Drawing the rest from reference TRBV18 and TRBJ1-2, the complete variable domain is NAGVMQNPRHLVRRRGQEARLRCSPMKGHSHVYWYRQLPEEGLKFMVYLQKENIIDESGMPKERFSAEFPKEGPSILRIQQVVRGDSAAYFCASSPGTDYGYTFGSGTRLTVV.

The chain links TRBV4-2 to TRBJ2-1; weak D call: TRBD1 (5 bases). V lost 1 base and J 0 bases, leaving 13 bases between the germline ends. Germline V gene lookup returns CDR1 LGHNA and CDR2 YNFKEQ. This CDR3 has 17 residues. CDR3 sequence: CASSQAQGDSSYNEQFF. The CDR3 DNA is TGTGCCAGCAGCCAAGCCCAGGGCGATAGCTCCTACAATGAGCAGTTCTTC.

CDR3 DNA sequence: TGTGCCAGCAGCTTCAGAACAGATACGCAGTATTTT. It yields the protein CASSFRTDTQYF. The chain uses TRBV13 and TRBJ2-3; D gene unclear. This CDR3 is built from 12 residues. Germline CDR1 reads PRHDT; CDR2 reads FYEKMQ (reference sequence). V shed 3 bases and J shed 3 bases, with 4 bases lying between them.

The J gene is TRBJ1-2, the V gene TRBV7-2; no reliable D call. This CDR3 has 16 amino acids. Looked up from germline, CDR1 is SGHTA and CDR2 is FQGNSA. Trimming cost V 7 bases and J 2 bases, with 20 bases left between them. In DNA form, the CDR3 reads TGTGCCAGCAACACACCCAGGAGGACGGACAACTATGGCTACACCTTC. Translating it yields CASNTPRRTDNYGYTF.

V and J are TRBV11-2 and TRBJ1-4; D unclear. Trimming left V 6 bases short and J 4 bases short, with 15 bases between. The V gene's germline CDR1 is SGHAT and CDR2 FQNNGV. This CDR3 has 15 residues. Here the CDR3 reads CASRPLRAINEKLFF. The CDR3 nucleotides are TGTGCCAGCAGGCCCTTAAGAGCGATTAATGAAAAACTGTTTTTT.

This clone was counted between two and nine times. This rearrangement joins TRBV29-1 to TRBJ2-3; TRBD2 agrees at 7 bases. Trimming removed 7 bases from V and 3 bases from J; junction bases left unmatched: 13. Germline V gives CDR1 SQVTM, CDR2 ANQGSEA. The CDR3 length is 15 residues. Here the CDR3 DNA reads TGCAGCGCCTCCCCGACTAGCTCCCTAACAGATACGCAGTATTTT. It yields the protein CSASPTSSLTDTQYF.

Only a few counts were recorded for this clone. The gene calls are TRBV13 and TRBJ1-1, with TRBD1 matching 9 bases. J was trimmed by 5 bases and V by 5 bases; bases with no gene match: 9. Germline CDR1 PRHDT, CDR2 FYEKMQ (reference sequence). This CDR3 comprises 15 residues. The CDR3 here is CASSPGTGRGTEAFF. The DNA for the CDR3 is TGTGCCAGCAGCCCAGGGACAGGGCGAGGGACTGAAGCTTTCTTT. Supplemented by reference TRBV13 and TRBJ1-1, the full variable domain reads AAGVIQSPRHLIKEKRETATLKCYPIPRHDTVYWYQQGPGQDPQFLISFYEKMQSDKGSIPDRFSAQQFSDYHSELNMSSLELGDSALYFCASSPGTGRGTEAFFGQGTRLTVV.

The sample holds a few counts of this clone. The chain combines TRBV27 with TRBJ2-7; D ambiguous. The V gene's germline CDR1 is MNHEY and CDR2 SMNVEV (reference sequence). Trimming took 2 bases from V and 0 from J, leaving 5 bases between them. The CDR3 is 13 residues long. In DNA form, the CDR3 reads TGTGCCAGCAGTTTAATGGCCTCCTACGAGCAGTACTTC. Its translation: CASSLMASYEQYF.

The rearrangement links TRBV29-1 to TRBJ1-5; TRBD1 matches at 8 bases. The trim removed 7 bases at V and 4 bases at J, leaving 6 bases unmatched. Germline loops: CDR1 SQVTM, CDR2 ANQGSEA. The CDR3 spans 13 residues. CDR3 region: CSAGQGTNQPQHF. The DNA of the CDR3 is TGCAGCGCCGGACAGGGCACGAATCAGCCCCAGCATTTT.

The V and J genes are TRBV7-8 and TRBJ1-2; D is undetermined. Trimming removed 7 bases at V and 0 bases at J, with 21 bases between. Germline V CDR1 and CDR2: SGHVS, FQNEAQ. The CDR3 is 17 amino acids. The CDR3 sequence is CASTDRRVTKANYGYTF. CDR3 DNA: TGTGCCAGCACAGACCGAAGGGTAACTAAAGCTAACTATGGCTACACCTTC.